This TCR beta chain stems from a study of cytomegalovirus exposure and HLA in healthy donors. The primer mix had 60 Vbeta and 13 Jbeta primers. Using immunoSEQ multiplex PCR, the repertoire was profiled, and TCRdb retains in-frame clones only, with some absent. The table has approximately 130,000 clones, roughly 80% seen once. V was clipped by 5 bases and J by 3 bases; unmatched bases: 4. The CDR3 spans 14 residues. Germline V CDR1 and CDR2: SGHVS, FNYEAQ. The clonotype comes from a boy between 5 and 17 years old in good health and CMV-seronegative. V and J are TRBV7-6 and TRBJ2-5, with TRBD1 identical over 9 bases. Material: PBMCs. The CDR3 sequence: CASSPGTGKETQYF. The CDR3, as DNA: TGTGCCAGCAGCCCCGGGACAGGGAAAGAGACCCAGTACTTC.